The next 18 T cell receptor beta chains were all read from a single sample in a study of T cell responses to AZD1222 COVID-19 vaccine (dated by TCRdb to the early 2020s). Interpreted using the paper, the time point label stands for: baseline before first vaccination. Library creation used the immunoSEQ multiplex PCR assay. This is the immuneACCESS table as TCRdb keeps it, with only in-frame sequences that have V and J called. A part of the clones is gone; compared with another copy, unresolved V genes explain less than half, and the rest is unexplained. This sample gives over 150,000 clones in total; 90% of them show up just once. The ten top clones hold approximately 20% of the sample. The specimen comprised peripheral blood, sampled on day 0 of AZD1222 vaccination. Every receptor here comes from an adult in good health.

Notes on this clone: Mismatch with germline at one junction end may stem from a read error. The J gene is TRBJ2-2, the V gene TRBV7-7; TRBD2 agrees at 12 bases. CDR1 and CDR2 (germline): SSHAT, FNYEAQ (reference sequence). The CDR3 contains 17 residues. CDR3 bases: TGTGCTAGCAGCCGGCTACAACTAGCGGGAGGACCCGGGGAGCTGTTTTTT. Protein sequence: CASSRLQLAGGPGELFF.

The chain links TRBV28 to TRBJ1-2; TRBD1 aligns across 10 bases. This CDR3 comprises 14 residues. Losses at the gene ends were 10 bases for V and 7 bases for J; bases not matched to a gene: 12. Germline V gene data show CDR1 as MDHEN and CDR2 as SYDVKM. The CDR3 is CAIRDRGQRGGYTF. As DNA, the CDR3 is TGTGCCATACGGGACAGGGGTCAACGGGGTGGCTACACCTTC.

This clone was seen a few times. The rearrangement joins TRBV29-1 to TRBJ1-3; D is ambiguous. From germline, CDR1 is SQVTM and CDR2 ANQGSEA. The V gene lost 7 bases and the J gene lost 2 bases, with 9 bases spanning the gap. CDR3 length equals 12 residues. CDR3 in amino acids: CSAKTAGNTIYF. CDR3 DNA sequence: TGCAGCGCAAAAACTGCTGGAAACACCATATATTTT.

The chain links TRBV13 to TRBJ2-7; 12 bases agree with TRBD1. There are 16 residues in the CDR3. In germline, CDR1 is PRHDT, CDR2 FYEKMQ (reference sequence). J gave up 1 base and V 1 base, and 2 bases lay outside the gene matches. CDR3 sequence: CASSLVGQGASYEQYF. CDR3 sequence (DNA): TGTGCCAGCAGCTTAGTGGGACAGGGGGCGTCCTACGAGCAGTACTTC.

V is TRBV2 and J is TRBJ1-6; D unclear. Trimming removed 4 bases from V and 8 bases from J, with 12 bases in between. The CDR3 runs 14 residues. CDR1 and CDR2 (germline): SNHLY, FYNNEI. CDR3 sequence (DNA): TGTGCCAGCAGTGGACACATTCTTGATTCACCCCTCCACTTT. Translated, it gives CASSGHILDSPLHF. Looking up the rest from reference TRBV2 and TRBJ1-6 gives the full variable domain: EPEVTQTPSHQVTQMGQEVILRCVPISNHLYFYWYRQILGQKVEFLVSFYNNEISEKSEIFDDQFSVERPDGSNFTLKIRSTKLEDSAMYFCASSGHILDSPLHFGNGTRLTVT.

CDR3 loop: CASSQQGGNTEAFF. The CDR3 bases are TGCGCCAGCAGCCAGCAGGGGGGGAACACTGAAGCTTTCTTT. V gene TRBV5-1 combines with J gene TRBJ1-1; TRBD1 matches 7 bases. Germline CDR1 reads SGHRS; CDR2 reads YFSETQ. J was trimmed by 1 base and V by 4 bases; bases with no gene match: 4. CDR3 length: 14 amino acids.

Of note for this clone: A junction boundary mismatches the germline segment, possibly from a read error. The V gene is TRBV12-5, the J gene TRBJ2-3, with D unresolved. CDR1 and CDR2 (germline): LGHNT, FRNRAP. This CDR3 region has 12 residues. The CDR3 DNA sequence: TGTGCTAGTGGTCTCCATAACTCCGAATCTCATTTT. Residues: CASGLHNSESHF.

Written as DNA, the CDR3 is TGTGCCAGCAGTCCGTACACGTCGACAGGGGAAGCTTTCTTT. Translating gives CASSPYTSTGEAFF. The chain has TRBV2 and TRBJ1-1; TRBD1 matches 7 bases. V lost 5 bases to trimming and J lost 8 bases; unmatched junction nucleotides: 11. Germline V lookup: CDR1 SNHLY, CDR2 FYNNEI. The CDR3 has 14 residues.

V and J are TRBV11-2 and TRBJ1-1; D is undetermined. V shed 5 bases and J shed 4 bases, with 17 bases lying between them. This CDR3 spans 15 amino acids. Germline CDR1 is SGHAT and CDR2 is FQNNGV. The CDR3 bases are TGTGCCAGCAGCCGGGGAAGGTCAGCGGCCACTGAAGCTTTCTTT. As protein: CASSRGRSAATEAFF. Using reference TRBV11-2 and TRBJ1-1 for the parts outside the CDR3, the full variable domain is EAGVAQSPRYKIIEKRQSVAFWCNPISGHATLYWYQQILGQGPKLLIQFQNNGVVDDSQLPKDRFSAERLKGVDSTLKIQPAKLEDSAVYLCASSRGRSAATEAFFGQGTRLTVV.

The chain joins TRBV24-1 to TRBJ2-3; TRBD2 agrees at 7 bases. Trimming cost V 5 bases and J 4 bases; bases outside gene matches: 8. Germline CDR1 reads KGHDR; CDR2 reads SFDVKD. The CDR3 sequence is 15 residues long. The CDR3 region is CATSGRGGRADTQYF. The CDR3 nucleotides are TGTGCCACCAGTGGCCGGGGAGGGAGGGCAGATACGCAGTATTTT.

Worth noting for this clone: Within the sample, other DNA sequences also encode this same CDR3. V is TRBV5-1 and J is TRBJ1-5; unclear D gene. Germline CDR1 and CDR2: SGHRS and YFSETQ. Trimming pared 0 bases from V and 0 bases from J, leaving 7 bases between. This CDR3 is built from 15 residues. The CDR3 loop reads CASSLGGNSNQPQHF. CDR3 DNA sequence: TGCGCCAGCAGCTTGGGGGGAAATAGCAATCAGCCCCAGCATTTT.

The chain is built from TRBV19 and TRBJ1-2; the D gene is possibly TRBD1 (5 bases). Germline-derived CDR1 and CDR2 are LNHDA and SQIVND (reference sequence). The V end was cut by 0 bases, the J end by 8 bases, with 13 bases between. CDR3 length equals 14 residues. The CDR3 region is CASSIDRGVGGYTF. Here the CDR3 DNA reads TGTGCCAGTAGTATAGATCGGGGGGTCGGCGGCTACACCTTC.

The chain recombines TRBV18 with TRBJ1-5; TRBD1 matches at 10 bases. Germline CDR1 reads KGHSH; CDR2 reads LQKENI. With V trimmed by 3 bases and J by 3 bases, 2 bases remained unmatched. The CDR3 runs 15 residues. The CDR3 spells CASSPTGGHNQPQHF. CDR3 nucleotide sequence: TGTGCCAGCTCACCGACAGGGGGCCACAATCAGCCCCAGCATTTT.

CDR3 amino acids: CASSLRLPTTEKLFF. Here the CDR3 DNA reads TGTGCCAGCAGTTTACGCCTCCCGACGACGGAAAAACTGTTTTTT. This chain joins TRBV28 and TRBJ1-4; D is ambiguous. V was shortened by 2 bases and J by 8 bases, with 15 bases between the two germline ends. In germline, CDR1 is MDHEN, CDR2 SYDVKM. The CDR3 extends over 15 amino acids.

The V and J genes are TRBV5-8 and TRBJ2-7; D gene ambiguous. Germline assignment: CDR1 SGHTS and CDR2 YDEGEE. CDR3 size: 13 residues. V lost 4 bases and J 0 bases, leaving 8 bases between the germline ends. CDR3 amino acids: CASSVPSSYEQYF. The DNA of the CDR3 is TGTGCCAGCAGCGTGCCGAGCTCCTACGAGCAGTACTTC.

This clone was observed a handful of times. J is TRBJ1-2 and V is TRBV12-5; 7 positions match TRBD1. J gave up 7 bases and V 3 bases, and 5 bases lay outside the gene matches. The CDR3 loop spans 13 amino acids. Germline CDR1 LGHNT, CDR2 FRNRAP. In DNA form, the CDR3 reads TGTGCTAGTGGTTTCCCAGGGGGGGGTGGCTACACCTTC. This encodes CASGFPGGGGYTF.

The V gene is TRBV14, the J gene TRBJ1-2; no definite D call. Trimming pared 6 bases from V and 4 bases from J, leaving 15 bases between. In germline, CDR1 is SGHDN, CDR2 FVKESK. The CDR3 contains 14 residues. The chain's CDR3 is CASSPSDKAYGYTF. In DNA form, the CDR3 reads TGTGCCAGCAGTCCCTCCGATAAAGCCTATGGCTACACCTTC.

This rearrangement joins TRBV19 to TRBJ2-3; 7 bases line up with TRBD1. Germline CDR1 and CDR2: LNHDA and SQIVND (reference sequence). This CDR3 has 12 residues. Trimming at V came to 6 bases and at J to 7 bases, leaving 4 bases not matched to a gene. The CDR3 coding sequence is TGTGCCAGTAGCCAGGGGGTTAATACGCAGTATTTT. This gives the protein CASSQGVNTQYF.